One sample yielded the 23 T cell receptor beta chains listed below, sequenced in a study of shared clonotypes between healthy human individuals. Generated by immunoSEQ multiplex PCR, the TCRdb table keeps only in-frame clones and is missing some. The sample lists 2 million or so clones, about 95% occurring once. Terminally differentiated effector memory CD45RA+ cells were excluded by CCR7 positive selection of CD45RO-negative cells. Material: naive CD8+ T cells sorted from blood. Every receptor here comes from a man aged 18 to 30 in good health.

The V gene is TRBV13, the J gene TRBJ2-3, with 11 nucleotides matching TRBD2. The CDR3 loop spans 19 amino acids. CDR1 is PRHDT, CDR2 FYEKMQ, per germline (reference sequence). Trimming removed 5 bases from V and 8 bases from J; junction bases left unmatched: 21. CDR3 protein: CASSATLQGPGTSGGTQYF. CDR3 coding DNA: TGTGCCAGCAGCGCGACTCTACAGGGGCCTGGCACTAGCGGGGGTACGCAGTATTTT.

This chain uses TRBV23-1 with TRBJ2-4, with D unclear. TRBV23-1 is an ORF, and what it does is uncertain. Trimming cost V 3 bases and J 7 bases, with 22 bases left between them. This CDR3 has 17 amino acids. CDR3 sequence: CASSHRTFKQEKNIQYF. CDR3 in DNA: TGCGCCAGCAGTCACAGGACGTTCAAGCAAGAAAAGAACATTCAGTACTTC.

The CDR3 protein is CSVEDWAGEETQYF. Here the CDR3 DNA reads TGCAGCGTTGAAGATTGGGCGGGGGAAGAGACCCAGTACTTC. V usage is TRBV29-1 and J usage is TRBJ2-5; 7 positions match TRBD2. CDR3 length: 14 amino acids. The J segment lost 3 bases and the V segment lost 0 bases, leaving 4 bases of the junction unmatched. Germline CDR1 and CDR2: SQVTM and ANQGSEA. Combining the CDR3 with reference TRBV29-1 and TRBJ2-5 gives the whole variable domain SAVISQKPSRDICQRGTSLTIQCQVDSQVTMMFWYRQQPGQSLTLIATANQGSEATYESGFVIDKFPISRPNLTFSTLTVSNMSPEDSSIYLCSVEDWAGEETQYFGPGTRLLVL.

This sequence joins TRBV4-3 and TRBJ2-5; 9 bases align to TRBD2. This CDR3 is 18 amino acids long. V dropped 0 bases and J dropped 2; count of bases not matched to a gene: 10. Looked up from germline, CDR1 is LGHNA and CDR2 is YSLEER. In DNA, the CDR3 is TGCGCCAGCAGCCAAGATCTGAAGCTAGCGGGGACTCAAGAGACCCAGTACTTC. Amino acid sequence: CASSQDLKLAGTQETQYF.

The chain is built from TRBV29-1 and TRBJ2-1; D may be TRBD1 or TRBD2 (5 bases each). The CDR3 runs 14 residues. Germline CDR1 is SQVTM and CDR2 is ANQGSEA. V shed 3 bases and J shed 6 bases, with 15 bases lying between them. CDR3 region: CSVDGAGMGNEQFF. The CDR3 bases are TGCAGCGTTGACGGGGCAGGGATGGGCAATGAGCAGTTCTTC.

The gene calls are TRBV11-2 and TRBJ2-5, with D perhaps TRBD1 (6 bases). V dropped 5 bases and J dropped 5 bases, with 15 bases sitting between them. The CDR3 extends over 14 amino acids. Germline-derived CDR1 and CDR2 are SGHAT and FQNNGV. The CDR3 sequence: CASSPAGQYETQYF. DNA for the CDR3: TGTGCCAGCAGCCCCGCAGGACAGTACGAGACCCAGTACTTC.

The J gene is TRBJ2-1, the V gene TRBV7-9, with D possibly being TRBD1 or TRBD2 (5 bases each). Trimming stripped 1 base from V and 0 bases from J, with 13 bases between. In germline, CDR1 is SEHNR, CDR2 FQNEAQ (reference sequence). The CDR3 sequence is 17 residues long. The DNA of the CDR3 is TGTGCCAGCAGCTTAGTCCCGGGGCCGAGCTCCTACAATGAGCAGTTCTTC. This codes for CASSLVPGPSSYNEQFF. Drawing the rest from reference TRBV7-9 and TRBJ2-1, the complete variable domain is DTGVSQNPRHKITKRGQNVTFRCDPISEHNRLYWYRQTLGQGPEFLTYFQNEAQLEKSRLLSDRFSAERPKGSFSTLEIQRTEQGDSAMYLCASSLVPGPSSYNEQFFGPGTRLTVL.

The chain joins TRBV19 to TRBJ1-1; D not certain. This CDR3 contains 15 residues. Trimming pared 3 bases from V and 0 bases from J, leaving 11 bases between. Germline assignment: CDR1 LNHDA and CDR2 SQIVND (reference sequence). The CDR3 DNA reads as TGTGCCAGTAGTATTATCCCGGGCTTGAACACTGAAGCTTTCTTT. It translates to CASSIIPGLNTEAFF.

V usage is TRBV4-1 and J usage is TRBJ2-2; 9 bases map to TRBD1. V lost 3 bases, J lost 5 bases, and 4 bases stayed unmatched. The CDR3 extends over 15 amino acids. Germline V gene lookup returns CDR1 MGHRA and CDR2 YSYEKL. The CDR3, as DNA: TGCGCCAGCAGCCAGTCGACAGGGGGAACCGGGGAGCTGTTTTTT. Amino acid sequence: CASSQSTGGTGELFF.

V gene TRBV13 combines with J gene TRBJ2-5; D gene uncertain. The CDR3 length is 15 residues. In germline, CDR1 is PRHDT, CDR2 FYEKMQ (reference sequence). The germline V and J ends were trimmed by 2 bases and 4 bases, with 14 bases remaining between them. CDR3 DNA: TGTGCCAGCAGCTTACTGGCGGACCAAGGAGAGACCCAGTACTTC. It specifies CASSLLADQGETQYF.

V gene TRBV13 combines with J gene TRBJ2-1; 11 nucleotides align to TRBD2. The CDR3 is made up of 17 amino acids. The V gene's germline CDR1 is PRHDT and CDR2 FYEKMQ (reference sequence). Losses at the gene ends were 5 bases for V and 4 bases for J; bases not matched to a gene: 10. CDR3 protein: CASSPFGLAGEYNEQFF. In DNA form, the CDR3 reads TGTGCCAGCAGCCCCTTCGGACTAGCGGGTGAATACAATGAGCAGTTCTTC.

V and J are TRBV19 and TRBJ2-5; no reliable D call. Trimming removed 5 bases from V and 5 bases from J, with 15 bases in between. There are 14 residues in the CDR3. Germline V gene lookup returns CDR1 LNHDA and CDR2 SQIVND (reference sequence). In nucleotides, the CDR3 is TGTGCCAGTAGTCCCTTTAACGGAAAGGAGACCCAGTACTTC. This translates into CASSPFNGKETQYF.

The CDR3 coding sequence is TGCGCCAGCAGCCGTGTCGAGGGGGACACTGAAGCTTTCTTT. Translation gives CASSRVEGDTEAFF. The rearrangement links TRBV4-1 to TRBJ1-1; a weak D match, TRBD1 (6 bases). CDR1 and CDR2 from the germline V gene are MGHRA and YSYEKL. The CDR3 contains 14 residues. V was shortened by 4 bases and J by 3 bases, with 12 bases between the two germline ends.

This clone was counted once. Within the sample, other DNA sequences also encode this same CDR3. The chain recombines TRBV6-5 with TRBJ1-2; possibly TRBD1 for D (6 bases). The CDR3 runs 14 residues. CDR1 and CDR2 (germline): MNHEY, SVGAGI. The V and J ends lost 0 bases and 5 bases respectively, with 10 bases between them. CDR3 nucleotides: TGTGCCAGCAGTTACTCCGAGGGGGGGTATGGCTACACCTTC. Encoded protein: CASSYSEGGYGYTF.

The gene calls are TRBV9 and TRBJ2-3; 10 positions match TRBD2. This CDR3 region has 15 residues. CDR1 SGDLS and CDR2 YYNGEE come from the germline V gene. Unmatched junction bases numbered 3, after V lost 4 bases and J lost 1 base. The CDR3 region is CASSSGLAGTDTQYF. The CDR3 region has the DNA TGTGCCAGCAGCAGTGGACTAGCGGGCACAGATACGCAGTATTTT.

With regard to this clone: Other DNA sequences in the sample encode the same CDR3. V is TRBV10-1 and J is TRBJ2-2, with D unclear. Trimming pared 4 bases from V and 2 bases from J, leaving 5 bases between. Per the germline V gene, CDR1 is WNHNN and CDR2 is SYGVQD (reference sequence). The CDR3 loop spans 13 amino acids. CDR3 in DNA: TGCGCCAGCAGTGGGTCCAACACCGGGGAGCTGTTTTTT. It is translated as CASSGSNTGELFF.

The gene calls are TRBV30 and TRBJ1-4; D is uncertain. Trimming stripped 0 bases from V and 8 bases from J, with 10 bases between. Germline V gene lookup returns CDR1 GTSNPN and CDR2 SVGIG (reference sequence). This CDR3 comprises 13 residues. CDR3 amino acids: CAWSVAGPEKLFF. CDR3 DNA: TGTGCCTGGAGTGTAGCGGGTCCCGAAAAACTGTTTTTT.

The chain joins TRBV28 to TRBJ2-7, with 7 bases lining up with TRBD1. Per germline, CDR1 MDHEN and CDR2 SYDVKM. V shed 2 bases, J shed 0 bases, and the junction held 4 bases outside the gene matches. The CDR3 runs 15 residues. Here the CDR3 reads CASSLMTGSSYEQYF. The CDR3 nucleotides are TGTGCCAGCAGTTTAATGACAGGGAGCTCCTACGAGCAGTACTTC.

The chain has TRBV7-3 and TRBJ2-3, with 10 nucleotides matching TRBD1. Per the germline V gene, CDR1 is SGHTA and CDR2 is FQGTGA. V lost 5 bases and J lost 2; bases outside the gene matches: 7. There are 16 residues in the CDR3. DNA for the CDR3: TGTGCCAGCAGCCCGGGACAGGGGTGGCCCACAGATACGCAGTATTTT. It is translated as CASSPGQGWPTDTQYF.

Only one count was recorded for this clone. The chain combines TRBV10-2 with TRBJ2-2; 10 nucleotides align to TRBD2. Losses at the gene ends were 7 bases for V and 4 bases for J; bases not matched to a gene: 3. The germline gives CDR1 WSHSY, CDR2 SAAADI. The CDR3 totals 14 residues. CDR3 nucleotides: TGCGCCAGCACGGGACTAGCGAGCACCGGGGAGCTGTTTTTT. Translated: CASTGLASTGELFF.

Only one count was recorded for this clone. The rearrangement uses TRBV19 and TRBJ2-7; D possibly uses TRBD1 or TRBD2 (5 bases each). Deletions cut 1 base from V and 0 bases from J, with 10 bases between. CDR1 is LNHDA and CDR2 is SQIVND in the germline V gene (reference sequence). This CDR3 is built from 15 residues. The CDR3 is CASSIGPGSSYEQYF. The CDR3 DNA follows: TGTGCCAGTAGTATAGGCCCAGGGAGCTCCTACGAGCAGTACTTC.

J is TRBJ1-6 and V is TRBV5-6; maybe TRBD1 (5 bases). The V and J ends lost 0 bases and 5 bases respectively, with 12 bases between them. There are 16 residues in the CDR3. The germline V gene encodes CDR1 SGHDT and CDR2 YYEEEE. In DNA form, the CDR3 reads TGTGCCAGCAGCTTGGGGGCAGGGTGGGATAATTCACCCCTCCACTTT. Amino acids: CASSLGAGWDNSPLHF.

This clone was picked up one time. The chain combines TRBV5-1 with TRBJ1-4; D not resolved. CDR1 SGHRS and CDR2 YFSETQ come from the germline V gene. The CDR3 runs 17 residues. V was shortened by 2 bases and J by 4 bases, with 18 bases between the two germline ends. CDR3 amino acids: CASSFIGHGPLNEKLFF. CDR3 coding DNA: TGCGCCAGCAGCTTCATCGGGCACGGCCCCCTTAATGAAAAACTGTTTTTT.